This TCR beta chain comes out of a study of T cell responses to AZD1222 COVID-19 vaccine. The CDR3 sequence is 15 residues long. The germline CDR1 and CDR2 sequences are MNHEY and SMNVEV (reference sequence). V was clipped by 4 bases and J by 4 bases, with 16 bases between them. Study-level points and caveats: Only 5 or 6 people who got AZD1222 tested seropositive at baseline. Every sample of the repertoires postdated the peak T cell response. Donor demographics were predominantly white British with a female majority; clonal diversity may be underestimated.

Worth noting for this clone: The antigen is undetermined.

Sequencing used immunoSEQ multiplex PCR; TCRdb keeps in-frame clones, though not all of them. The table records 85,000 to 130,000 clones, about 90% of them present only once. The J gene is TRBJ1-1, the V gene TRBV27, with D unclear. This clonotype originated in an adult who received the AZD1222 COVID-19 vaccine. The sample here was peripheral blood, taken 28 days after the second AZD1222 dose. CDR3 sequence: CASSSTSSRGTEAFF. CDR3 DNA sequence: TGTGCCAGCAGTTCTACATCGTCTCGGGGCACTGAAGCTTTCTTT.